This T cell receptor (beta chain) was sequenced for a study of blood T cell repertoires in COVID-19. With V trimmed by 4 bases and J by 3 bases, 4 bases remained unmatched. The V gene's germline CDR1 is SGHRS and CDR2 YFSETQ. The CDR3 sequence is 15 residues long. TCRdb's copy holds only in-frame clones and misses some; the assay was immunoSEQ multiplex PCR. This sample yields 150,000 to 200,000 clones, of which over 80% are seen a single time; approximately 5.1% belongs to the top ten. The table lists this clone with a few counts. This sequence joins TRBV5-1 and TRBJ2-1, with 10 bases matching TRBD2. The TCR originated in a man between 70 and 80 years old who had been exposed to COVID-19. Material for sequencing was PBMCs or T cells enriched from blood (not recorded which). CDR3 DNA: TGCGCCAGCAGCGACGCTAGCGGGGGCTACAATGAGCAGTTCTTC. Encoded protein: CASSDASGGYNEQFF. Drawing the rest from reference TRBV5-1 and TRBJ2-1, the complete variable domain is KAGVTQTPRYLIKTRGQQVTLSCSPISGHRSVSWYQQTPGQGLQFLFEYFSETQRNKGNFPGRFSGRQFSNSRSEMNVSTLELGDSALYLCASSDASGGYNEQFFGPGTRLTVL.